Sequencing of this TCR beta chain was carried out in a study of control samples from healthy donors and cancer patients. V was shortened by 3 bases and J by 8 bases, with 7 bases between the two germline ends. The CDR3 is made up of 11 amino acids. Turning to this clone: The same CDR3 arises from other DNA sequences in this sample as well.

The repertoire was sequenced with immunoSEQ multiplex PCR; TCRdb's copy has only in-frame clones and lacks some. The profile covers about 410,000 clones, with 90% appearing a single time and approximately 6.3% taken by the ten largest. This receptor was obtained from a man in his forties or fifties with head and neck cancer. Sequencing was done on a sample of PBMCs. This sequence joins TRBV12-3 or TRBV12-4 and TRBJ1-1; tentatively, D is TRBD1 (5 bases). For the CDR3, the DNA is TGTGCCAGCAGTTTTGGGGGGGAAGCTTTCTTT. Its protein product is CASSFGGEAFF.